The entry that follows covers one T cell receptor beta chain sequence. No antigen is known for it. This specimen comes from a study of cytomegalovirus exposure and HLA in healthy donors. Study-wide findings and caveats: As a later analysis showed, a missense DCLRE1C variant was linked to trimming of TCR beta V- and J-genes.

Germline values: CDR1 SGHRS, CDR2 YFSETQ. The CDR3 totals 13 residues. Trimming cost V 4 bases and J 2 bases; bases outside gene matches: 2. Nominally healthy donors were sampled, though unrecorded immune exposures were likely. PCR primers comprised 60 Vbeta and 13 Jbeta primers. Sequencing used immunoSEQ multiplex PCR; TCRdb keeps in-frame clones, though not all of them. The profile covers around 180,000 clones, with about four fifths appearing a single time and 6% to 7.5% taken by the ten largest. The sequenced sample was PBMCs. The V gene is TRBV5-1, the J gene TRBJ1-2; TRBD1 matches at 7 bases. The origin of this receptor is a man aged 25-45 years in good health and CMV-seropositive. The CDR3 DNA reads as TGCGCCAGCAGCCAACAGGGGAACTATGGCTACACCTTC. Protein sequence: CASSQQGNYGYTF.